The rows below give T cell receptor beta chains drawn from one sample of a study of OX40 agonist ivuxolimab in advanced cancers. The assay was immunoSEQ multiplex PCR, and TCRdb's table has in-frame clones only and misses some. This table has roughly 79,000 clones, less than 95% appearing once. This sample comprised CD4+ or CD8+ T cells sorted from blood, obtained in a trial of the OX40 agonist ivuxolimab. These receptor sequences come from an adult with an advanced solid tumor such as melanoma, head and neck, liver or kidney cancer. Both conserved end residues are part of each CDR3. The D gene is left open where the match is weak. A clone size is listed for some rows: how often the clone was seen (once, few, many), or a class if it is expanded.

d_gene	v_gene	abundance	j_gene	CDR3nt	CDR3aa
TRBD1	TRBV10-3	.	TRBJ2-7	TGTGCCATCAGTGGTAGCATGGGACAGGGCAGCTACGAGCAGTACTTC	CAISGSMGQGSYEQYF
.	TRBV4-1	once	TRBJ1-1	TGCGCCAGCAGCCTCGTCGAACCCCAGGGATCTGTCACTGAAGCTTTCTTT	CASSLVEPQGSVTEAFF
TRBD2	TRBV19	.	TRBJ2-1	TGTGCCAGTAGTATGGTAAGACTAGCGGGCTCCTACAATGAGCAGTTCTTC	CASSMVRLAGSYNEQFF
.	TRBV7-6	.	TRBJ2-1	TGTGCCAGCGGGTCGGGAGTCTACTACAATGAGCAGTTCTTC	CASGSGVYYNEQFF
TRBD1	TRBV11-2	.	TRBJ2-3	TGTGCCAGCAGCCGATCCGGGACAGGGAGCACAGATACGCAGTATTTT	CASSRSGTGSTDTQYF
.	TRBV7-2	.	TRBJ2-1	TGTGCCAGCAGCCAGTTGACAGGTTACAATGAGCAGTTCTTC	CASSQLTGYNEQFF
TRBD2	TRBV5-4	.	TRBJ2-7	TGTGCCAGCAGCCCCCCCGGGATAGCGGGAGGGTACGAGCAGTACTTC	CASSPPGIAGGYEQYF
.	TRBV19	.	TRBJ2-5	TGTGCCAGTAGTATGGGCCGCGGGTCCTTCCAAGAGACCCAGTACTTC	CASSMGRGSFQETQYF
.	TRBV4-2	.	TRBJ2-1	TGTGCCAGCAGCCACCCGGAACCGGGGAGTAGTAAGTTCTTC	CASSHPEPGSSKFF
.	TRBV11-3	.	TRBJ2-7	TGTGCCAGCAGCTTAGAGCGTCCTCCCTACGAGCAGTACTTC	CASSLERPPYEQYF
TRBD2	TRBV5-1	.	TRBJ2-5	TGCGCCAGCAGCCTAGGGACTAGCGGGCTACAAGAGACCCAGTACTTC	CASSLGTSGLQETQYF
TRBD2	TRBV19	once	TRBJ2-2	TGTGCCAGAGACGGACTAGCGGGGACTCACGCGAACACCGGGGAGCTGTTTTTT	CARDGLAGTHANTGELFF
TRBD2	TRBV30	.	TRBJ2-5	TGTGCCTGGAGTGTACACTTAGCGGGAGGGCGACACCAAGAGACCCAGTACTTC	CAWSVHLAGGRHQETQYF
TRBD2	TRBV7-2	.	TRBJ2-1	TGTGCCAGCAGCATTTCTAGCGGGAGTTACAATGAGCAGTTCTTC	CASSISSGSYNEQFF
TRBD1	TRBV9	.	TRBJ1-1	TGTGCCAGCAGCTCAGGGGTGGGACAGGGGAGCACTGAAGCTTTCTTT	CASSSGVGQGSTEAFF
.	TRBV6-5	once	TRBJ1-3	TGTGCCAGCAGTCCCGGGGGTTCTGGAAACACCATATATTTT	CASSPGGSGNTIYF
TRBD1	TRBV11-3	.	TRBJ1-5	TGTGCCAGCAGCTACACAGGGGGGGCCCAGCATTTT	CASSYTGGAQHF
.	TRBV19	.	TRBJ2-4	TGTGCCAGTAGCGAGGGGCGCATTCAGTACTTC	CASSEGRIQYF
.	TRBV28	.	TRBJ2-1	TGTGCCAGCAGTTTATTCGTGGGGAAACTAGGATTTCCTGAGCAGTTCTTC	CASSLFVGKLGFPEQFF
TRBD2	TRBV5-1	.	TRBJ2-5	TGCGCCAGCAGCTTGGGCGCGGGAGGGCTAGGAGAGACCCAGTACTTC	CASSLGAGGLGETQYF
.	TRBV12-5	.	TRBJ1-1	TGTGCTAGTGGTCCCCCCAGGGAGACTGAAGCTTTCTTT	CASGPPRETEAFF
TRBD1	TRBV28	.	TRBJ1-2	TGTGCCAGCAGTTTCGGACAGGGGAGGGATGGCTACACCTTC	CASSFGQGRDGYTF
.	TRBV19	.	TRBJ2-1	TGTGCCAGTAGTTGGGGGGTGGCGTCGGATGAGCAGTTCTTC	CASSWGVASDEQFF
.	TRBV14	.	TRBJ2-5	TGTGCCAGCAGCCAAGTCGTTGGAGAGACCCAGTACTTC	CASSQVVGETQYF
TRBD2	TRBV30	.	TRBJ2-1	TGTGCCTGGAGGCCCGGGACTAGCGGGCGGCGGCAGTTCTTC	CAWRPGTSGRRQFF
.	TRBV11-2	.	TRBJ1-1	TGTGCCAGCAGCTGGGGCCTCGGTGGCACTGAAGCTTTCTTT	CASSWGLGGTEAFF
.	TRBV5-1	.	TRBJ2-3	TGCGCCAGCAGGGACGAAAGCACAGATACGCAGTATTTT	CASRDESTDTQYF
.	TRBV28	.	TRBJ2-2	TGTGCCAGCAGCTGGCGTTTTGGGACCGGGGAGCTGTTTTTT	CASSWRFGTGELFF
.	TRBV7-9	.	TRBJ2-1	TGTGCCAGCAGCTTAGCGGGGACACCGCAGTTCTTC	CASSLAGTPQFF
.	TRBV19	.	TRBJ2-2	TGTGCCAGTAGTCCCAGAACCGGGACGGGAAACACCGGGGAGCTGTTTTTT	CASSPRTGTGNTGELFF
TRBD1	TRBV6-5	.	TRBJ1-5	TGTGCCAGCAGTTACGACAGGGGGGGAAATCAGCCCCAGCATTTT	CASSYDRGGNQPQHF